The 23 T cell receptor beta chains below were found in one sample sequenced in a study of blood T cells in healthy people across ages. Alongside a J-beta primer mix, a sample-barcoded 5' primer served in a second PCR lasting about 6 to 11 cycles. From the 5' RACE reads, TCRdb called clonotypes with MiXCR, one entry per CDR3 protein. Of under 950,000 distinct CDR3 sequences in the sample, 20% to 25% were seen once. The sequenced sample consisted of blood. The receptors were sampled from a man aged 70-80 years in good health.

The chain has TRBV6-6 and TRBJ2-6, with D unresolved. The germline V gene has CDR1 MNHNY and CDR2 SVGAGI (reference sequence). CDR3 length: 12 amino acids. V lost 7 bases, J lost 3 bases, and 4 bases lay in between. The CDR3 reads CASTYGANVLTF. DNA of the CDR3: TGTGCCAGCACCTATGGGGCCAACGTCCTGACTTTC.

This clonotype appeared a few times. The chain employs TRBV12-3 or TRBV12-4 and TRBJ2-3; 10 bases match TRBD1. The CDR3 extends over 16 amino acids. J was trimmed by 1 base and V by 4 bases; bases with no gene match: 5. Here the CDR3 DNA reads TGTGCCAGCAGTTCTAGACAGGGGGCAGGCACAGATACGCAGTATTTT. This codes for CASSSRQGAGTDTQYF.

This sequence joins TRBV10-3 and TRBJ1-4, with TRBD1 identical over 7 bases. This CDR3 contains 14 residues. Trimming at V came to 10 bases and at J to 3 bases, leaving 8 bases not matched to a gene. Per the germline V gene, CDR1 is ENHRY and CDR2 is SYGVKD. CDR3 protein: CATVVTGSNEKLFF. As DNA, the CDR3 is TGTGCCACCGTGGTGACAGGGTCTAATGAAAAACTGTTTTTT.

In its sample, this clonotype was seen a few times. This chain uses TRBV3-1 with TRBJ2-7; 13 bases line up with TRBD2. The end of the DNA aligns better with TRBJ2-1, so the J call may be wrong. There are 18 residues in the CDR3. Germline lookup yields CDR1 LGHDT and CDR2 YNNKEL (reference sequence). CDR3 loop: CASSQAPFTSGGVNEQFF. The CDR3 coding sequence is TGTGCCAGCAGCCAAGCCCCATTTACTAGCGGGGGGGTAAATGAGCAGTTCTTC.

The rearrangement uses TRBV12-3 or TRBV12-4 and TRBJ2-5; D unclear. The DNA matches TRBJ2-7 better at its end, which makes the J call doubtful. The CDR3 consists of 13 residues. The CDR3, as DNA: TGTGCCAGCAGTTTGTTCGGATCCTACGAGCAGTACTTC. This sequence encodes CASSLFGSYEQYF.

Written as DNA, the CDR3 is TGCAGTGCTACGGACGGGACAGGGGCCGATGAGCAGTTCTTC. Its protein product is CSATDGTGADEQFF. The chain has TRBV20-1 and TRBJ2-1, with 10 bases lining up with TRBD1. CDR1 DFQATT and CDR2 SNEGSKA come from the germline V gene (reference sequence). The CDR3 contains 14 residues. Trimming removed 4 bases from V and 8 bases from J; junction bases left unmatched: 8.

CDR3 in amino acids: CATSEQDIRSYNEQFF. CDR3 nucleotide sequence: TGTGCCACCAGTGAACAGGACATCCGCTCCTACAATGAGCAGTTCTTC. The chain employs TRBV24-1 and TRBJ2-1; D possibly corresponds to TRBD1 (5 bases). CDR3 length: 16 residues. V was cut by 4 bases and J by 0 bases, with 12 bases left in between. Germline loops: CDR1 KGHDR, CDR2 SFDVKD.

This clonotype was detected only a few times. The rearrangement joins TRBV28 to TRBJ1-4, with 9 bases lining up with TRBD1. This CDR3 comprises 15 residues. The V segment lost 6 bases and the J segment 8 bases; nucleotides outside the gene matches: 10. Germline V CDR1 and CDR2: MDHEN, SYDVKM. CDR3 in DNA: TGTGCCAGCAGCCTAAGGGGACAGGGAGCGGAAAAACTGTTTTTT. Its protein product is CASSLRGQGAEKLFF.

This clonotype was detected only a few times. The gene calls are TRBV7-9 and TRBJ1-4; D unresolved. CDR1 and CDR2 (germline): SEHNR, FQNEAQ (reference sequence). The V end lost 1 base, the J end lost 8 bases, and 23 bases lay between the germline ends. This CDR3 spans 18 amino acids. Written as DNA, the CDR3 is TGTGCCAGCAGCTTAGAGACGGCTAAGGATTATGGAATAGAAAAACTGTTTTTT. It yields the protein CASSLETAKDYGIEKLFF.

This rearrangement joins TRBV9 to TRBJ2-2, with D unclear. Germline values: CDR1 SGDLS, CDR2 YYNGEE. V was trimmed by 0 bases and J by 7 bases, leaving 7 bases between them. The CDR3 has 13 residues. CDR3 DNA: TGTGCCAGCAGCGTAGCCCCCGGCGGGGAGCTGTTTTTT. Protein: CASSVAPGGELFF.

The J gene is TRBJ2-3, the V gene TRBV9, with TRBD1 identical over 7 bases. The V segment lost 0 bases and the J segment 3 bases; nucleotides outside the gene matches: 4. The CDR3 runs 15 residues. Germline V gene sequence: CDR1 SGDLS, CDR2 YYNGEE. CDR3 DNA sequence: TGTGCCAGCAGCGTAGTAGGGGGCGGGACAGATACGCAGTATTTT. It specifies CASSVVGGGTDTQYF.

The chain couples TRBV20-1 to TRBJ1-5; D is possibly TRBD1 (6 bases). This CDR3 is 15 amino acids long. The germline V gene has CDR1 DFQATT and CDR2 SNEGSKA (reference sequence). Trimming took 6 bases from V and 3 from J, leaving 18 bases between them. The CDR3 protein is CSAQPRGGPNQPQHF. The DNA for the CDR3 is TGCAGTGCCCAACCCCGGGGGGGGCCCAATCAGCCCCAGCATTTT.

This clonotype was counted many times. The chain uses TRBV20-1 and TRBJ1-2; D is ambiguous. The CDR3 is made up of 13 amino acids. Deletions cut 6 bases from V and 4 bases from J, with 15 bases between. Germline V CDR1 and CDR2: DFQATT, SNEGSKA (reference sequence). The CDR3 DNA reads as TGCAGTGCATGGGCGGGGATCGGCTATGGCTACACCTTC. It encodes CSAWAGIGYGYTF.

This chain connects TRBV20-1 to TRBJ2-1, with D possibly TRBD1 on 5 matching bases. Deletions cut 6 bases from V and 0 bases from J, with 15 bases between. Germline V gene data show CDR1 as DFQATT and CDR2 as SNEGSKA (reference sequence). CDR3 length equals 15 residues. The CDR3 DNA reads as TGCAGTGCGCCAGGACAAGCGAGCTCCTACAATGAGCAGTTCTTC. This sequence encodes CSAPGQASSYNEQFF.

This clonotype was seen a handful of times. The rearrangement uses TRBV3-1 and TRBJ2-1; TRBD2 aligns across 13 bases. The CDR3 consists of 15 residues. V lost 6 bases to trimming and J lost 5 bases; unmatched junction nucleotides: 4. In germline, CDR1 is LGHDT, CDR2 YNNKEL (reference sequence). Written as DNA, the CDR3 is TGTGCCAGCAGACTAGCGGGGGGGCCCCACAATGAGCAGTTCTTC. Amino acid sequence: CASRLAGGPHNEQFF.

As concerns this clonotype: At one end the junction does not follow the germline gene, possibly because of a read error. The chain has TRBV12-3 or TRBV12-4 and TRBJ1-1; D is uncertain. There are 13 residues in the CDR3. The CDR3 DNA reads TGTGTCAGCAGTTTATTAGTAAACACTGAAGCTTTCTTT. Translated: CVSSLLVNTEAFF.

This clonotype showed up just a few times. This chain joins TRBV6-5 and TRBJ2-1; the D is unclear. The last part of the DNA fits TRBJ2-5 better; the J call may be wrong. Germline CDR1 reads MNHEY; CDR2 reads SVGAGI. The length of the CDR3 is 12 residues. As DNA, the CDR3 is TGTGCCAGCAGCTCCACGACAAGTATCCAGTACTTC. Translating gives CASSSTTSIQYF.

This clonotype appeared a few times. The chain couples TRBV29-1 to TRBJ2-5, with D tentatively TRBD1 (6 bases). Between the trimmed V and J ends, which lost 7 bases and 9 bases, there was a span of 18 bases. Germline CDR1 and CDR2: SQVTM and ANQGSEA. The CDR3 runs 12 residues. The CDR3 here is CSALSHKGAQYF. DNA for the CDR3: TGCAGCGCACTGAGCCATAAGGGGGCCCAGTACTTC.

Only a few counts were recorded for this clonotype. The chain is built from TRBV13 and TRBJ2-6, with TRBD1 identical over 11 bases. With 6 bases clipped from V and 2 bases from J, the junction kept 6 bases outside the gene matches. Germline assignment: CDR1 PRHDT and CDR2 FYEKMQ (reference sequence). The CDR3 is 17 amino acids. The CDR3 loop reads CASSHRDRGTGANVLTF. The DNA for the CDR3 is TGTGCCAGCAGTCACCGGGACAGGGGGACTGGGGCCAACGTCCTGACTTTC.

In its sample, this clonotype was seen a few times. This rearrangement joins TRBV20-1 to TRBJ1-1; a weak D match, TRBD1 (5 bases). V was shortened by 3 bases and J by 3 bases, with 11 bases between the two germline ends. This CDR3 is 13 amino acids long. Germline V gene sequence: CDR1 DFQATT, CDR2 SNEGSKA (reference sequence). CDR3 amino acids: CSASAGLHTEAFF. CDR3 nucleotides: TGCAGTGCTAGTGCAGGGTTGCACACTGAAGCTTTCTTT.

This clonotype was detected only once. The CDR3 DNA reads TGTGCCAGTAGCAGGGTAGCGTTCACTGAAGCTTTCTTT. This gives the protein CASSRVAFTEAFF. The chain has TRBV19 and TRBJ1-1, with D possibly being TRBD1 (5 bases). This CDR3 has 13 amino acids. Germline V gives CDR1 LNHDA, CDR2 SQIVND (reference sequence). V dropped 6 bases and J dropped 4 bases, with 12 bases sitting between them.

Only a few counts were recorded for this clonotype. The genes are TRBV12-3 or TRBV12-4 and TRBJ1-4; 7 bases line up with TRBD1. There are 15 residues in the CDR3. Losses at the gene ends were 4 bases for V and 4 bases for J; bases not matched to a gene: 6. The CDR3 sequence is CASSSETGLNEKLFF. DNA for the CDR3: TGTGCCAGCAGTTCCGAGACAGGGCTTAATGAAAAACTGTTTTTT.

This clonotype came up a few times. The chain couples TRBV19 to TRBJ2-4; D might be TRBD2 (7 bases). V was clipped by 3 bases and J by 7 bases, with 19 bases between them. Germline values: CDR1 LNHDA, CDR2 SQIVND (reference sequence). The CDR3 length is 16 residues. CDR3 region: CASSMGRSGTSNIQYF. The CDR3, as DNA: TGTGCCAGTAGTATGGGCCGGAGCGGGACAAGCAACATTCAGTACTTC.